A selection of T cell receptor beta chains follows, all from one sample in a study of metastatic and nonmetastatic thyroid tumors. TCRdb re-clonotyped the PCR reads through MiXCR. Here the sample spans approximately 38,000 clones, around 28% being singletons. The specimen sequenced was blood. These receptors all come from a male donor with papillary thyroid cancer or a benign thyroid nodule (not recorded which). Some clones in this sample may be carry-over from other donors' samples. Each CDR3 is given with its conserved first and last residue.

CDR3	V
CSARDRDREVGNTIYF	TRBV20-1
CASNLPGQFFTNHYEQYF	TRBV6-8
CASSAVEGQETQYF	TRBV6-1
CASRDNEGYEQYF	TRBV7-2
CASSTYLNQPQHF	TRBV19
CASSQPGTSVNHEQYF	TRBV3-1
CASSLASSGPYEQYF	TRBV19
CASTGDSSYEQYF	TRBV2
CATSVGGGRNTEAFF	TRBV15
CASSSSGAVLPYEQYF	TRBV28
CASSWGRQNSPLHF	TRBV7-2
CASSRPSRGAGEKLFF	TRBV3-1
CASRQNRGGAGELFF	TRBV7-9
CASSEREGLAGVVSYEQYF	TRBV25-1